This entry lists 18 T cell receptor beta chains sequenced from one sample in a study of molecular identifiers for immune sequencing clone quantification. MiXCR, run by TCRdb on the PCR reads, gives a single entry per CDR3 protein. Of about 320,000 distinct CDR3 sequences listed, 20% to 25% were seen once; the top ten hold 0.81%. Sample: naive CD8+ T cells from blood, with Jurkat cell RNA spiked in. As to subset: FACS-sorted CD8+CD4-CCR7+CD45RA+ naive T cells. The receptor source for this set is a human donor in good health. Some libraries in this study had Jurkat cell RNA spiked in.

Comment on this clonotype: Since a much larger clone is just one base distant, this may be a read error. The V gene is TRBV6-6, the J gene TRBJ2-5; TRBD2 aligns across 8 bases. The CDR3 has 17 residues. V was clipped by 3 bases and J by 3 bases; unmatched bases: 12. From germline, CDR1 is MNHNY and CDR2 SVGAGI (reference sequence). This CDR3 is CASSYEEGSGSEETQYF. Written as DNA, the CDR3 is TGTGCCAGCAGTTATGAGGAAGGAAGCGGGAGTGAAGAGACCCAGTACTTC.

This clonotype has at least ten counts. The chain employs TRBV28 and TRBJ2-7; D is perhaps TRBD2 (6 bases). The CDR3 loop spans 18 amino acids. CDR1 MDHEN and CDR2 SYDVKM come from the germline V gene. V lost 4 bases to trimming and J lost 6 bases, with 28 bases between them. CDR3 nucleotide sequence: TGTGCCAGCAGTTCCCCTTACATCTCGGCGGAGGAGGGCAGCGAGCAGTACTTC. Its translation: CASSSPYISAEEGSEQYF.

In this sample, this clonotype turned up many times. The rearrangement joins TRBV30 to TRBJ2-7, with 9 nucleotides matching TRBD1. This CDR3 is built from 14 residues. V lost 3 bases, J lost 7 bases, and 10 bases stayed unmatched. Germline loops: CDR1 GTSNPN, CDR2 SVGIG (reference sequence). This chain's CDR3 is CAWSRRTGVGEQYF. CDR3 in DNA: TGTGCCTGGAGCCGACGGACAGGGGTTGGGGAGCAGTACTTC.

This clonotype was seen ten or more times. The chain is built from TRBV20-1 and TRBJ2-3, with TRBD2 identical over 12 bases. The germline CDR1 and CDR2 sequences are DFQATT and SNEGSKA (reference sequence). V trimming: 0 bases; J trimming: 4 bases; junction bases outside the gene matches: 17. The CDR3 has 20 amino acids. This CDR3 is CSARDLTTPTRLAGADTQYF. In DNA, the CDR3 is TGCAGTGCTAGAGACCTAACAACCCCAACGAGACTAGCGGGGGCAGATACGCAGTATTTT.

This clonotype appeared many times. The V gene is TRBV12-3 or TRBV12-4, the J gene TRBJ1-1; 8 nucleotides line up with TRBD1. This CDR3 has 15 residues. The trim removed 6 bases at V and 8 bases at J, leaving 14 bases unmatched. The CDR3 coding sequence is TGTGCCAGCAGACCGCGCCCCGGACAGGGAGTCGAAGCTTTCTTT. Translated, it gives CASRPRPGQGVEAFF.

This clonotype occurred many times. The DNA for the CDR3 is TGTGCCAGCAGCTTAGTTGCGGGAGTTAATGAGCAGTACTTC. Translated, it gives CASSLVAGVNEQYF. V usage is TRBV7-9 and J usage is TRBJ2-7; 7 nucleotides match TRBD2. Germline CDR1 and CDR2: SEHNR and FQNEAQ (reference sequence). V was pared by 1 base and J by 7 bases, with 7 bases of the junction left unmatched. The CDR3 covers 14 residues.

In the case of this clonotype: Since a much larger clone is just one base distant, this may be a read error. This chain connects TRBV5-3 to TRBJ2-7; 7 bases map to TRBD1. TRBV5-3 is reported as an ORF; its role is uncertain. The CDR3 is 16 amino acids. As DNA, the CDR3 is TGTGCCAGCAGCTTGGATCGCAGGGGGAGCCCCTACGAGCAGTACTTC. Protein product: CASSLDRRGSPYEQYF.

To note about this clonotype: Given a much more abundant clone one base away, this may be a read error. The chain recombines TRBV13 with TRBJ2-3, with TRBD2 matching over 10 bases. Germline V gene data show CDR1 as PRHDT and CDR2 as FYEKMQ (reference sequence). This CDR3 is 16 amino acids long. CDR3 nucleotide sequence: TGTGCCCGCAGCTGGCCCCTAGCGGGAGATTTAAATACGCAGTATTTT. Amino acid sequence: CARSWPLAGDLNTQYF.

This clonotype was counted once. A clone one base away is much larger, so this may be a read error. Here the CDR3 omits its conserved ending phenylalanine or tryptophan, so a read error is the likely source. This chain joins TRBV5-6 and TRBJ1-4; D unclear. The length of the CDR3 is 19 residues. The V end lost 1 base, the J end lost 4 bases, and 23 bases lay between the germline ends. CDR1 SGHDT and CDR2 YYEEEE come from the germline V gene. The CDR3, as DNA: TGTGCCAGCAGCTTGACCCCAGGCAGGACTTCGTGGAATAATGAAAAACTGTTTTCT. It yields the protein CASSLTPGRTSWNNEKLFS.

In its sample, this clonotype was seen many times. One base away lies a much larger clone, so this may be a sequencing read error. The genes are TRBV13 and TRBJ2-7; D is unclear. Trimming left V 1 base short and J 4 bases short, with 2 bases between. Germline V gene lookup returns CDR1 PRHDT and CDR2 FYEKMQ (reference sequence). CDR3 size: 11 residues. The CDR3 spells CASSLEYEQYF. The DNA for the CDR3 is TGTGCCAGCAGCTTAGAGTACGAGCAGTACTTC.

This clonotype was found many times. The V call is TRBV20-1, the J call TRBJ1-1; 10 positions agree with TRBD1. CDR1 is DFQATT, CDR2 SNEGSKA, per germline (reference sequence). V was clipped by 1 base and J by 6 bases; unmatched bases: 2. There are 13 residues in the CDR3. The CDR3 reads CSARVGTGAEAFF. As DNA, the CDR3 is TGCAGTGCTAGAGTGGGGACAGGGGCTGAAGCTTTCTTT.

This clonotype was observed a few times. The chain has TRBV27 and TRBJ2-7; D unclear. V lost 3 bases and J 1 base, leaving 13 bases between the germline ends. The V gene's germline CDR1 is MNHEY and CDR2 SMNVEV (reference sequence). The CDR3 runs 15 residues. Written as DNA, the CDR3 is TGTGCCAGCAGTTTTAGGGCTTTAGGATCCTACGAGCAGTACTTC. It specifies CASSFRALGSYEQYF.

Only a few counts were recorded for this clonotype. The chain carries TRBV12-3 or TRBV12-4 and TRBJ2-3, with 7 bases that match TRBD2. This CDR3 contains 14 residues. The ends lost 7 bases at V and 4 bases at J; junction bases unmatched: 8. In DNA form, the CDR3 reads TGTGCCAGCACTCCGGGAGGAGGGGCAGATACGCAGTATTTT. It codes for CASTPGGGADTQYF.

This clonotype was counted many times. The rearrangement links TRBV7-9 to TRBJ1-5; D is possibly TRBD1 (5 bases). Germline values: CDR1 SEHNR, CDR2 FQNEAQ (reference sequence). V was trimmed by 3 bases and J by 1 base, leaving 19 bases between them. The CDR3 contains 18 residues. In nucleotides, the CDR3 is TGTGCCAGCAGCTTCGCTCTTCAGGGAGGAAACAGCAATCAGCCCCAGCATTTT. Translation: CASSFALQGGNSNQPQHF.

Points on this clonotype: A much more abundant neighbour one base away suggests this may be a read error. The chain uses TRBV4-3 and TRBJ1-6; D remains ambiguous. Germline assignment: CDR1 LGHNA and CDR2 YSLEER. The length of the CDR3 is 15 residues. As DNA, the CDR3 is TGCGCCAGCAGCCCTACCGACTCCCATAATTCACCCCTCCACTTT. As protein: CASSPTDSHNSPLHF.

This clonotype has just a few counts. A much larger clonotype is one base distant, so this may be a read error. The CDR3 bases are TGCGCCAGCAGCCAAGATCGGGGACAGGCCTACGAGCAGTACTTC. Residues: CASSQDRGQAYEQYF. This chain links TRBV4-1 with TRBJ2-7; 8 bases are a match to TRBD1. Per the germline V gene, CDR1 is MGHRA and CDR2 is YSYEKL. The CDR3 has 15 residues. Trimming took 0 bases from V and 2 from J; bases not matched to a gene: 3.

This clonotype has ten or more counts. CDR3 in DNA: TGCGCCAGCAGCCAAGACACAGGACCCTACAATGAGCAGTTCTTC. It codes for CASSQDTGPYNEQFF. This chain uses TRBV4-3 with TRBJ2-1; D is possibly TRBD1 (5 bases). CDR1 is LGHNA and CDR2 is YSLEER in the germline V gene. The V gene lost 0 bases and the J gene lost 2 bases, with 8 bases spanning the gap. The CDR3 loop spans 15 amino acids.

This clonotype was seen many times. This rearrangement joins TRBV12-3 or TRBV12-4 to TRBJ2-2; 9 bases map to TRBD2. This CDR3 region has 15 residues. V shed 7 bases and J 2 bases; nucleotides not matched to a gene: 5. CDR3 loop: CASTPSGTNTGELFF. CDR3 nucleotide sequence: TGTGCCAGCACCCCTAGCGGGACCAACACCGGGGAGCTGTTTTTT.